The clone carrying this T cell receptor beta chain appeared a few times. Its antigen is currently unknown. Trimming cost V 2 bases and J 5 bases, with 11 bases left between them. In germline, CDR1 is SGHTS, CDR2 YDEGEE. The CDR3 length is 14 residues. These data come from a study of CD8 T cells in ankylosing spondylitis. Whole-study results and caveats: Within ankylosing spondylitis blood, a TCR beta motif made up of seven to nine highly homologous variants appeared to be characteristic. Significant enrichment of disease-linked clones was reportedly seen in matched ankylosing spondylitis synovial fluid.

Scientists made TCR beta libraries using quantitative 5'-RACE with molecular barcodes. TCRdb reprocessed the 5' RACE reads via MiXCR and lists one record per CDR3 protein. Of approximately 260,000 distinct CDR3 sequences in the sample, over 15% were seen once. The V gene is TRBV5-8, the J gene TRBJ1-5, with no clear D. The clonotype was recovered from a male donor with ankylosing spondylitis or in good health (not recorded which). Source material: blood, either unsorted or a sorted T cell fraction (not recorded which). The CDR3 DNA reads TGTGCCAGCAGCTTTGGACGACCGGATCAGCCCCAGCATTTT. Translated, it gives CASSFGRPDQPQHF.